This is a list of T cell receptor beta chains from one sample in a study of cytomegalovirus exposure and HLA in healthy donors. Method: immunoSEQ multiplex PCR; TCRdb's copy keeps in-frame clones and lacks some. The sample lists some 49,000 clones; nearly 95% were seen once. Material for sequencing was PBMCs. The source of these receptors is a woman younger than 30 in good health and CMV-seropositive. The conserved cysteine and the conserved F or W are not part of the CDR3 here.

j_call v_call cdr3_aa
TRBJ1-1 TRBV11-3 ASSQRGGAEAF
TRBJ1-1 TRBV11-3 ASSPKNTEAF
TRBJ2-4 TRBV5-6 ASSFGSVIQY
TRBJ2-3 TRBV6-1 ASSALAGILTDTQY
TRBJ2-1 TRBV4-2 ASSLGAAGGPNFRSYNEQF
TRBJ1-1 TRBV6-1 ASRDYRFYTEAF
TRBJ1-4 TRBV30 AWSPPGGRNEKLF
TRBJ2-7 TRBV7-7 ASSLEAGGSYEQY
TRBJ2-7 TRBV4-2 ASSQDDTQQY
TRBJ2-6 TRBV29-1 SVVGQISGANVLT
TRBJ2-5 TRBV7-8 ASSPVMGGETQY
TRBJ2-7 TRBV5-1 ASSTGTNPAYEQY
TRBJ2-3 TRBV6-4 ASSDGTDTDTQY
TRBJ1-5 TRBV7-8 ASSLGLQVSYSNQPQH
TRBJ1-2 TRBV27 ASSLFPGNYGYT
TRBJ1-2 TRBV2 ASSGTGARGYT
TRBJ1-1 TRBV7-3 ASSWGSNTEAF
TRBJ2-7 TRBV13 ASSLGREQY
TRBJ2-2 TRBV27 ASSTWTGTGAGELF
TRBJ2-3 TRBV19 ASMMTSRTDTQY
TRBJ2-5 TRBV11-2 ASAYGDAGSQETQY
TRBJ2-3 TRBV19 ASSIYGGRPSGSTQY
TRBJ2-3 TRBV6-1 ASTLTSGDSDTQY
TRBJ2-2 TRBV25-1 ASSGRDVLTTNTGELF
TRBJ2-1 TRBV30 AWSVYGQVTYNEQF
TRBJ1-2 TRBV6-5 ASSMDSLGYGYT
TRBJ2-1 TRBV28 ASSFRTGGGDEQF
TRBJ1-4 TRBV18 ASSPDRGNEKLF
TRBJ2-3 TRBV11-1 ASSFSRTGGDDTQY
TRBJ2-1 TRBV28 ASMGRGVESSYNEQF
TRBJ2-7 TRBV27 ASRPKQGPSSYEQY
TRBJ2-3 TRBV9 ASSVGSSGGTDTQY
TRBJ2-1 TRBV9 ATLLPDLANNEQF
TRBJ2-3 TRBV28 ASSPGTTIAYSDTQY
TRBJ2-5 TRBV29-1 SVESRDRVQETQY
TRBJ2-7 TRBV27 ASSDPSGSGYEQY
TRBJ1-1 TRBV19 ASSRPGSAEAF
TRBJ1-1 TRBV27 ASSLRGGTEAF
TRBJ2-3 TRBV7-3 ASSLRGSSVSTDTQY
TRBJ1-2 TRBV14 ASSRPGTGDGYT
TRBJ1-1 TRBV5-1 ASNRGTLTGSKGTEAF
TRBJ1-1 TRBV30 AWSAQGNTEAF
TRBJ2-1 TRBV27 ASSLTGEEQF
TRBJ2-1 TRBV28 ASSHRERGGTGDNEQF
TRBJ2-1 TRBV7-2 ASSLVPSGRIIDEQF
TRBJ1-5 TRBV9 ASSVEGAGNQPQH
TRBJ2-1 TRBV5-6 ASSFLAGGPNEQF
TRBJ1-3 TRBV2 ASSREGGNTIY
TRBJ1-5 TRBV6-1 ASRVTGVSNQPQH
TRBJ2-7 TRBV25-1 ASSRDNSYEQY
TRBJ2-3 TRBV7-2 ASSLANRDTQY
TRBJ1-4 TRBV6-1 ASSYRGRNEKLF
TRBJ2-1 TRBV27 ASGDTAYNEQF